Listed here are 20 T cell receptor beta chains from one sample, sequenced in a study of blood T cell repertoires in COVID-19. Repertoires were generated with immunoSEQ multiplex PCR, while TCRdb's copy carries only in-frame clones and drops some. The sample has some 150,000 clones; 80% to 90% are singletons. Sequencing was performed on peripheral blood. These receptors originate from a woman aged 60 to 75 with COVID-19, enrolled during active disease.

This rearrangement joins TRBV5-1 to TRBJ2-1, with a possible D match to TRBD1 (6 bases). Germline CDR1 and CDR2: SGHRS and YFSETQ. This CDR3 comprises 15 residues. Trimming took 0 bases from V and 4 from J, leaving 11 bases between them. DNA of the CDR3: TGCGCCAGCAGCTTGGGAGGGACACCATACAATGAGCAGTTCTTC. It specifies CASSLGGTPYNEQFF.

The chain links TRBV12-2 to TRBJ1-1; whether TRBD1, the table's D call, matches the DNA was not checked. TRBV12-2 is assigned pseudogene status. This CDR3 has 16 amino acids. The chain's CDR3 is CASRLSRGRRRTEAFF. CDR3 sequence (DNA): TGTGCAAGTCGCTTAAGCAGGGGGCGACGACGCACTGAAGCTTTCTTT.

The genes are TRBV11-2 and TRBJ1-2; 7 positions match TRBD1. This CDR3 spans 14 amino acids. The germline V gene has CDR1 SGHAT and CDR2 FQNNGV. V dropped 0 bases and J dropped 4; count of bases not matched to a gene: 2. As DNA, the CDR3 is TGTGCCAGCAGCTTAGATACAGGGGTCTATGGCTACACCTTC. Amino acids: CASSLDTGVYGYTF.

The chain couples TRBV10-3 to TRBJ2-3, with TRBD2 matching 12 bases. V was pared by 4 bases and J by 4 bases, with 15 bases of the junction left unmatched. CDR3 length: 19 residues. From germline, CDR1 is ENHRY and CDR2 SYGVKD. The CDR3 region is CAISAGLAGGPPTADTQYF. CDR3 coding DNA: TGTGCCATCAGTGCGGGGCTAGCGGGAGGGCCTCCCACAGCAGATACGCAGTATTTT.

The gene calls are TRBV6-5 and TRBJ2-7; 8 positions match TRBD1. The CDR3 is made up of 15 amino acids. The V segment lost 8 bases and the J segment 1 base; nucleotides outside the gene matches: 10. Germline V CDR1 and CDR2: MNHEY, SVGAGI. CDR3 bases: TGTGCCAGCGGGAGAGACAGGGGAGGTTCCTACGAGCAGTACTTC. Protein: CASGRDRGGSYEQYF.

This clone was counted between two and nine times. The chain is built from TRBV3-1 (or the pseudogene TRBV3-2) and TRBJ1-2; the D gene is possibly TRBD1 (6 bases). The CDR3 loop spans 14 amino acids. V lost 5 bases, J lost 8 bases, and 18 bases lay in between. Germline V CDR1 and CDR2: LGHDT, YNNKEL (reference sequence). For the CDR3, the DNA is TGTGCCAGCAGCGCACGGGGGGGGGCGCGAGGCTACACCTTC. Translating gives CASSARGGARGYTF.

The chain links TRBV27 to TRBJ1-5; possible D gene TRBD1, 6 bases. The CDR3 is 13 residues long. Germline loops: CDR1 MNHEY, CDR2 SMNVEV (reference sequence). V gave up 8 bases and J gave up 1 base, with 9 bases separating them. CDR3 DNA: TGTGCCAGCCGCAGGGGAAGCAATCAGCCCCAGCATTTT. Its translation: CASRRGSNQPQHF.

This chain connects TRBV20-1 to TRBJ2-1, with D unclear. The CDR3 spans 14 residues. Germline lookup yields CDR1 DFQATT and CDR2 SNEGSKA (reference sequence). V lost 3 bases, J lost 7 bases, and 16 bases lay in between. The CDR3 region is CSASGPSGGNEQFF. In nucleotides, the CDR3 is TGCAGTGCTAGTGGGCCCTCCGGCGGAAATGAGCAGTTCTTC.

This clone was detected a few times. The V call is TRBV9, the J call TRBJ1-1; 7 bases align to TRBD1. V gave up 4 bases and J gave up 5 bases; unmatched junction bases: 5. Germline-derived CDR1 and CDR2 are SGDLS and YYNGEE. This CDR3 region has 13 residues. The CDR3 bases are TGTGCCAGCAGCCCGACAGGGTGGACTGAAGCTTTCTTT. Translation: CASSPTGWTEAFF. Supplemented by reference TRBV9 and TRBJ1-1, the full variable domain reads DSGVTQTPKHLITATGQRVTLRCSPRSGDLSVYWYQQSLDQGLQFLIQYYNGEERAKGNILERFSAQQFPDLHSELNLSSLELGDSALYFCASSPTGWTEAFFGQGTRLTVV.

This chain connects TRBV5-1 to TRBJ2-3; no firm D call. The ends were cut back, 5 bases at V and 6 bases at J, with 10 bases in the middle. Germline CDR1 and CDR2: SGHRS and YFSETQ. The CDR3 loop spans 12 amino acids. The CDR3 is CASSPGGDTQYF. The CDR3 DNA follows: TGCGCCAGCAGTCCGGGTGGGGATACGCAGTATTTT.

As to this clone: Distinct nucleotide sequences in the sample also encode this CDR3. The chain combines TRBV11-3 with TRBJ2-7, with D unclear. V lost 1 base, J lost 2 bases, and 9 bases lay in between. This CDR3 comprises 14 residues. Germline values: CDR1 SGHNT, CDR2 YENEEA. CDR3 in DNA: TGTGCCAGCAGCTTAGGAGGAAACACCTACGAGCAGTACTTC. It yields the protein CASSLGGNTYEQYF. The full variable domain, its missing parts supplied by reference TRBV11-3 and TRBJ2-7, is EAGVVQSPRYKIIEKKQPVAFWCNPISGHNTLYWYLQNLGQGPELLIRYENEEAVDDSQLPKDRFSAERLKGVDSTLKIQPAELGDSAVYLCASSLGGNTYEQYFGPGTRLTVT.

The V call is TRBV5-1, the J call TRBJ2-1; 7 bases are a match to TRBD2. CDR3 size: 19 residues. Germline CDR1 is SGHRS and CDR2 is YFSETQ. V gave up 6 bases and J gave up 1 base; unmatched junction bases: 19. The CDR3 sequence: CASTYRLATQINSYNEQFF. Written as DNA, the CDR3 is TGCGCCAGCACCTACAGACTAGCTACTCAAATCAATTCCTACAATGAGCAGTTCTTC.

This clone came up once. V is TRBV3-1 (or the pseudogene TRBV3-2) and J is TRBJ2-7, with D possibly matching TRBD2 (5 bases). CDR3 length: 13 residues. Germline-derived CDR1 and CDR2 are LGHDT and YNNKEL (reference sequence). Trimming removed 4 bases at V and 2 bases at J, with 9 bases between. The CDR3 coding sequence is TGTGCCAGCAGCCCTCGGACTCCCTACGAGCAGTACTTC. Its protein product is CASSPRTPYEQYF.

This clone was seen only a few times. The genes are TRBV15 and TRBJ1-2, with 7 bases that match TRBD1. Per the germline V gene, CDR1 is LNHNV and CDR2 is YYDKDF (reference sequence). There are 14 residues in the CDR3. The ends lost 2 bases at V and 2 bases at J; junction bases unmatched: 2. DNA for the CDR3: TGTGCCACCAGCAGATTGGGACAGAACTATGGCTACACCTTC. Encoded protein: CATSRLGQNYGYTF.

The V gene is TRBV30, the J gene TRBJ1-5; D possibly corresponds to TRBD1 (6 bases). CDR3 length equals 15 residues. Deletions cut 0 bases from V and 3 bases from J, with 12 bases between. Germline V gene lookup returns CDR1 GTSNPN and CDR2 SVGIG (reference sequence). As DNA, the CDR3 is TGTGCCTGGAGTGTATCAGGGGCTACCAATCAGCCCCAGCATTTT. This sequence encodes CAWSVSGATNQPQHF.

The rearrangement joins TRBV11-3 to TRBJ1-2; perhaps TRBD1 as D (6 bases). Per germline, CDR1 SGHNT and CDR2 YENEEA. This CDR3 is built from 12 residues. Deletions cut 9 bases from V and 6 bases from J, with 14 bases between. CDR3 protein: CARKGGYDGYTF. The DNA of the CDR3 is TGTGCCAGAAAAGGGGGTTATGATGGCTACACCTTC.

CDR3 residues: CASMNSQNSNQPQHF. The CDR3 nucleotides are TGTGCCAGCATGAATAGCCAGAATAGCAATCAGCCCCAGCATTTT. The V and J genes are TRBV28 and TRBJ1-5, with D uncertain. V was clipped by 7 bases and J by 0 bases, with 13 bases between them. Germline-derived CDR1 and CDR2 are MDHEN and SYDVKM. The CDR3 contains 15 residues.

This sequence joins TRBV18 and TRBJ1-2, with 11 positions matching TRBD1. From germline, CDR1 is KGHSH and CDR2 LQKENI. V was clipped by 3 bases and J by 4 bases; unmatched bases: 7. The CDR3 runs to 16 residues. This chain's CDR3 is CASSPASGQGAYGYTF. CDR3 nucleotides: TGTGCCAGCTCACCGGCCAGCGGACAGGGGGCCTATGGCTACACCTTC.

V and J are TRBV11-1 and TRBJ2-7; 8 bases map to TRBD2. V gave up 3 bases and J gave up 4 bases; unmatched junction bases: 11. From germline, CDR1 is SGHAT and CDR2 FQDESV (reference sequence). CDR3 length: 16 residues. CDR3 protein: CASSFSGSGGPYEQYF. DNA of the CDR3: TGTGCCAGCAGCTTTAGCGGATCGGGAGGGCCTTACGAGCAGTACTTC.

The chain joins TRBV2 to TRBJ1-2; TRBD1 matches 11 bases. Trimming cost V 5 bases and J 8 bases; bases outside gene matches: 10. The CDR3 runs to 15 residues. Germline V CDR1 and CDR2: SNHLY, FYNNEI. The CDR3 bases are TGTGCCAGCAGTACGGGACAGGGGGTGTTGAGCGGCTACACCTTC. Protein: CASSTGQGVLSGYTF.